The TCR beta chain described here comes from a study of T cells in localized non-small cell lung cancer (dated by TCRdb to 2020 to 2021). Context from the whole study: The study analyzed T cell repertoires of hundreds of early-stage NSCLC patients, comparing tumors and uninvolved tumor-adjacent lungs. The cohort comprised roughly 220 treatment-naïve NSCLC patients with resected, localized lung tumors. A mean age of around 66 years was recorded for the NSCLC patients, of whom approximately 130 were male and some 99 were female.

A remark on this clone: What this receptor recognizes is not known. Nothing much larger sits one base from this clone, and base qualities are not available.

The CDR3, from cysteine to phenylalanine, totals 13 residues. CDR3 DNA is the only sequence kept; it has 39 bases, read in frame from the first base. The junction carries 12 bases between V and J, which are trimmed by 3 bases and 7 bases respectively. The germline V gene yields MNHNS for CDR1 and SASEGT for CDR2. What the research found in general, with its limitations: Of the top 100 tumor clones, a median of roughly 57 were detected in paired uninvolved adjacent lung; about 26 were also among that lung's top 100. Because of the exploratory design, TCR variables were selected using unadjusted p-values without false-discovery rate correction. The highest T cell clonality was observed in uninvolved tumor-adjacent lung, where clonality exceeded that of tumor, suggesting that antigenic responses were more focused in uninvolved tumor-adjacent lung. Because multi-region tumor sequencing was not done, intratumor heterogeneity could not be ruled out. Longer overall survival was associated with higher T cell density in blood, whereas shorter survival was associated with higher clonality in adjacent lung.

At diagnosis, tumor, uninvolved tumor-adjacent lung and peripheral blood were collected and then preserved as a mix of FFPE and fresh-frozen material. For TCR repertoire profiling, blood samples were analyzed in the form of peripheral blood mononuclear cells. The immunoSEQ Assay was used to sequence TCR beta CDR3 regions from DNA. In the original analysis: T cell density was computed as TCR beta template counts normalized to usable DNA estimated by amplifying housekeeping genes. The preseqR package was used to estimate richness by extrapolating to 400,000 templates for PBMC samples and to 120,000 templates for tissue samples. Clonality was defined by subtracting Pielou's evenness from one. Differential abundance testing on productive amino-acid clonotypes, with a minimum total count of 5 and an alpha of 0.1, was used to identify tissue-enriched TCRs. The Jaccard Index and the Morisita Overlap Index were used to quantify repertoire overlap between compartments. TCR beta CDR3s were clustered by GLIPH together with public tetramer-defined viral CDR3s, and at least three viral sequences plus V-gene enrichment were required for viral motifs. Drawn from immuneACCESS, this table holds only the in-frame rearrangements with V and J called that TCRdb kept. Clones are partly lost; checked studies trace under half to an unresolved V gene and leave the rest unexplained. V and J calls and clone size are as listed in that table; D and trimming were resolved from the DNA. The table for this sample lists some 53,000 clones; 70% to 90% of them were counted only once. The ten largest clones take up over 15% of the sample.

The sequences come from peripheral blood, collected before any cancer treatment. This TCR derives from a male donor at least 60 years old with stage III squamous cell lung carcinoma. The receptor chain draws on TRBV6-1 and TRBJ2-5, with the D call perhaps TRBD1 or TRBD2, each one matching 5 bases. The bases are TGTGCCAGCAGTGACACGGGGCTGGGGACCCAGTACTTC. Its translation is CASSDTGLGTQYF.